The rows below give T cell receptor beta chains drawn from one sample of a study of shared clonotypes between healthy human individuals. The protocol was immunoSEQ multiplex PCR, while the TCRdb copy is restricted to in-frame clones and leaves out a portion. This table has around 2,000,000 clones, about 92% appearing once. Sequenced sample: naive CD8+ T cells from PBMCs. The receptors originated from a man aged 18 to 30 in good health. Some clones in this sample may be carry-over from other donors' samples. The CDR3 runs from the conserved cysteine through the conserved F or W. Each record gives: J gene, V gene, clone size, D gene, CDR3 DNA, CDR3 protein. A D gene is named only where the DNA matches it firmly. Clone size is not always given. Where it is, it says once, few, many or a class for expanded clones.

j_gene: TRBJ2-3; v_gene: TRBV27; abundance: NA; d_gene: NA; CDR3nt: TGTGCCAGCGGGGGTCCTCTGGCTCTAAGCACAGATACGCAGTATTTT; CDR3aa: CASGGPLALSTDTQYF
j_gene: TRBJ2-3; v_gene: TRBV27; abundance: NA; d_gene: NA; CDR3nt: TGTGCCAGCAGTTCCCTTAGCACAGATACGCAGTATTTT; CDR3aa: CASSSLSTDTQYF
j_gene: TRBJ1-1; v_gene: TRBV6-1; abundance: NA; d_gene: NA; CDR3nt: TGTGCCAGCTCTGTGGGACGGCCGAACACTGAAGCTTTCTTT; CDR3aa: CASSVGRPNTEAFF
j_gene: TRBJ2-3; v_gene: TRBV5-1; abundance: NA; d_gene: TRBD2; CDR3nt: TGCGCCAGCAGCTTGTGGCCTAGCGGGAGCACAGATACGCAGTATTTT; CDR3aa: CASSLWPSGSTDTQYF
j_gene: TRBJ2-7; v_gene: TRBV5-1; abundance: NA; d_gene: NA; CDR3nt: TGCGCCAGCAGCTTGGTCCATTACGAGCAGTACTTC; CDR3aa: CASSLVHYEQYF
j_gene: TRBJ2-5; v_gene: TRBV21-1; abundance: NA; d_gene: NA; CDR3nt: TGTGCCAGCAGCGCCTGGGACAGGCGGGGAGAGACCCAGTACTTC; CDR3aa: CASSAWDRRGETQYF
j_gene: TRBJ2-2; v_gene: TRBV5-8; abundance: NA; d_gene: NA; CDR3nt: TGTGCCAGCACCTGGACCGGGGAGCTGTTTTTT; CDR3aa: CASTWTGELFF
j_gene: TRBJ1-2; v_gene: TRBV11-2; abundance: NA; d_gene: NA; CDR3nt: TGTGCCAGCAGCTTAGGGGGGCGCGGATATGGCTACACCTTC; CDR3aa: CASSLGGRGYGYTF
j_gene: TRBJ2-7; v_gene: TRBV27; abundance: NA; d_gene: TRBD2; CDR3nt: TGTGCCAGCAGTATGGGACTAGCGGGAGTGTACGAGCAGTACTTC; CDR3aa: CASSMGLAGVYEQYF
j_gene: TRBJ1-5; v_gene: TRBV27; abundance: NA; d_gene: NA; CDR3nt: TGTGCCAGCAGTTTAACGGCGAATCAGGGTTATAGCAATCAGCCCCAGCATTTT; CDR3aa: CASSLTANQGYSNQPQHF
j_gene: TRBJ1-1; v_gene: TRBV14; abundance: once; d_gene: TRBD1; CDR3nt: TGTGCCAGCAGCCAAGTAGGGGGCTCTGAAGCTTTCTTT; CDR3aa: CASSQVGGSEAFF
j_gene: TRBJ1-2; v_gene: TRBV6-6; abundance: NA; d_gene: NA; CDR3nt: TGTGCCAGCAGTTCGTCGGGCTACACCTTC; CDR3aa: CASSSSGYTF
j_gene: TRBJ2-1; v_gene: TRBV10-1; abundance: NA; d_gene: NA; CDR3nt: TGCGCCAGCAGTGAGTCGCTCCGGGGGCATGAGCAGTTCTTC; CDR3aa: CASSESLRGHEQFF
j_gene: TRBJ2-5; v_gene: TRBV2; abundance: NA; d_gene: NA; CDR3nt: TGTGCCAGCATGATCGATTCGGAGACCCAGTACTTC; CDR3aa: CASMIDSETQYF
j_gene: TRBJ2-7; v_gene: TRBV19; abundance: NA; d_gene: TRBD2; CDR3nt: TGTGCCAGTAGTATTGGTCAGGGACTAGCCTACGAGCAGTACTTC; CDR3aa: CASSIGQGLAYEQYF
j_gene: TRBJ2-7; v_gene: TRBV9; abundance: NA; d_gene: NA; CDR3nt: TGTGCCAGCAGCGTAGCGCCAGTCATGACCTACGAGCAGTACTTC; CDR3aa: CASSVAPVMTYEQYF
j_gene: TRBJ2-7; v_gene: TRBV5-1; abundance: NA; d_gene: TRBD2; CDR3nt: TGCGCCAGCAGCTTGGCGGGGGCGGCCCGGACTAGCGGGGTCTACGAGCAGTACTTC; CDR3aa: CASSLAGAARTSGVYEQYF
j_gene: TRBJ2-7; v_gene: TRBV28; abundance: NA; d_gene: TRBD1; CDR3nt: TGTGCCAGCAGTTGGAGAGGGACAGGAGGATCCTACGAGCAGTACTTC; CDR3aa: CASSWRGTGGSYEQYF
j_gene: TRBJ2-1; v_gene: TRBV7-2; abundance: NA; d_gene: NA; CDR3nt: TGTGCCAGCAGCTTAGAGCGGGCGCTCCTGAGGGAGCAGTTCTTC; CDR3aa: CASSLERALLREQFF
j_gene: TRBJ2-7; v_gene: TRBV5-6; abundance: once; d_gene: TRBD1; CDR3nt: TGTGCCAGCAGCGGCCGGGACAGCACCTACGAGCAGTACTTC; CDR3aa: CASSGRDSTYEQYF
j_gene: TRBJ2-1; v_gene: TRBV5-1; abundance: once; d_gene: NA; CDR3nt: TGCGCCAGCAGCGGGGGGGCAGGCTACAATGAGCAGTTCTTC; CDR3aa: CASSGGAGYNEQFF
j_gene: TRBJ2-7; v_gene: TRBV7-2; abundance: NA; d_gene: TRBD1; CDR3nt: TGTGCCAGCAGCCAGACAGGGCCCTACGAGCAGTACTTC; CDR3aa: CASSQTGPYEQYF
j_gene: TRBJ2-1; v_gene: TRBV18; abundance: NA; d_gene: TRBD2; CDR3nt: TGTGCCAGCTCCGGGGCTAGCGGGGGTTACAATGAGCAGTTCTTC; CDR3aa: CASSGASGGYNEQFF